This TCR beta chain emerged from a study of persistence of HIV-infected CD4 T cells. Overall study context: The sample holds CD4+ T cells responsive to CMV or HIV-1 Gag. Blood samples, up to roughly 200 mL, came from multiple time points, except two leukapheresis donors sampled once.

Sequencing used immunoSEQ version 4 in survey mode. Some clones are missing from TCRdb's copy, which holds only in-frame ones; the method was immunoSEQ multiplex PCR. The repertoire holds around 28,000 clones, with roughly 86% as singletons. In the case of this clone: The antigen is not known.

Cells were stimulated with CMV-infected fibroblast lysates at 10 ug/mL. Sorted nonresponding memory CD4+ T cells were CD40L-negative, CD69-negative, CD45RO-high. Germline CDR1 and CDR2: SGHKS and YYEKEE (reference sequence). V was clipped by 2 bases and J by 0 bases, with 10 bases between them. The CDR3 runs to 15 residues. The receptor was derived from an adult man with HIV who was CMV-seropositive. The sample consisted of CD4+ T cells sorted from PBMCs after approximately 19-hour stimulation, taken from a patient who received antiretroviral therapy. The J gene is TRBJ2-3, the V gene TRBV5-5; D remains ambiguous. As DNA, the CDR3 is TGTGCCAGCAGCTTCATCAGCGCCAGCACAGATACGCAGTATTTT. Translating it yields CASSFISASTDTQYF.